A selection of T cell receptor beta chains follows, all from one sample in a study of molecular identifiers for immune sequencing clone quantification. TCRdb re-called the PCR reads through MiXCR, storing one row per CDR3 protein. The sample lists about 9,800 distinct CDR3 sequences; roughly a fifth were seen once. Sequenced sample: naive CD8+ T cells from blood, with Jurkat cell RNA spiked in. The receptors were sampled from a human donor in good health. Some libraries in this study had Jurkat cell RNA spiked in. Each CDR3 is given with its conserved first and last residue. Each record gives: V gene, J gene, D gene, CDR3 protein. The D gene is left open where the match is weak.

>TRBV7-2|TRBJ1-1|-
CASSLITDGVAFF
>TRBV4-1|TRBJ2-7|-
CASSQGHVRGEQYF
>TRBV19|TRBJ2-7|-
CASSRTANPYEQYF
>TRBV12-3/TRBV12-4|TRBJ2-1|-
CASCRDNEQFF
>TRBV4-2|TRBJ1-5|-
CASSIYRGNQPQHF
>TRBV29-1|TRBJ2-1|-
CSVEAGLYNEQFF
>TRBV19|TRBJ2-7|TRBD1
CASSTGTGLNPTHYEQYF
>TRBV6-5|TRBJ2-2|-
CASSQTRVVGELFF
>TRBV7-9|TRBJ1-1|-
CASSFGQGGTNTEAFF
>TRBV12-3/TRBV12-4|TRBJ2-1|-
CASSIVNEPFF
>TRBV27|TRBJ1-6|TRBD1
CASSLVGQGSSPLHF
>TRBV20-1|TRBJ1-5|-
CSARGPSILNQPQHF
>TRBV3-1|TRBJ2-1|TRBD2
CASSQRGTSGGGQFF
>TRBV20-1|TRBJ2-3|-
CSARDSDNTDTQYF
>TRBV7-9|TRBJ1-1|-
CASSLRGRAEHTEAFF
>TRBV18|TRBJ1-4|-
CASSSMGEKLFF
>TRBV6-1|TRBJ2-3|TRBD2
CASSEWFSGTTDTQYF
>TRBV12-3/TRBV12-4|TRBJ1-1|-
CASSPAGVEAFF
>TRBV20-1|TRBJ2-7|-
CSARAHEQYF
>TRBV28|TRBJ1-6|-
CASEAANNSPLHF
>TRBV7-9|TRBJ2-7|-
CASSPTGFSYEQYF
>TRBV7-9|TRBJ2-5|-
CASSNRDAPGTQYF
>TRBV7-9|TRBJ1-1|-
CASSSSLGILEAFF
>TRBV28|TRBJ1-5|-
CASSLDTGTPSNQPQHF
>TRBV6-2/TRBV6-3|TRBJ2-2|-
CASSYLGSRELLF
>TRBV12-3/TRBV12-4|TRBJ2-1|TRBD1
CASGQGLNNEQFF
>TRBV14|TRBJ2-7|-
CASSQGHRSYEQYF
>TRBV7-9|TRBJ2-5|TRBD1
CASSSWTGEEETQYF
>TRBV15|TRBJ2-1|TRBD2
CATVLRLAGGPPYNEQFF
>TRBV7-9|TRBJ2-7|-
CASSLGSYEQYF
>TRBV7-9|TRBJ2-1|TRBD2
CASSPAGGRSDEQFF
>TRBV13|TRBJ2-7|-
CAGSLFKPGGYGQYF
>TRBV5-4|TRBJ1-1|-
CASSGPEGTEAFF
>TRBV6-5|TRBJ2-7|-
CASRTSTGLGYEQHF
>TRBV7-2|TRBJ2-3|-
CASSLIGGASDTQYF
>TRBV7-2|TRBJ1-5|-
CASSLDGSGIGNQPQHF
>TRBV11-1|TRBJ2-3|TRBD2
CASSPRAGVGADTRYF
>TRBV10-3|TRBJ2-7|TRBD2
CATSELAIDVYEQYF
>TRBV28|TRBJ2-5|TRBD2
CASSLERGGGGTQYF
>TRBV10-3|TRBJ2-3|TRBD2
CAISNSGSTDTQYF
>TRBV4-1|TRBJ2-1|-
CASSQDRNEQFF
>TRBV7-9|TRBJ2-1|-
CASSIRLSEYNEQFF
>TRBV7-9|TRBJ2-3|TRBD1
CASSLERGQGFTDTQYF
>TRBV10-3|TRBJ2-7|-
CAISESGGPSYEQYF
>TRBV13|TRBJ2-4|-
CASSLEARGPKNIQYF
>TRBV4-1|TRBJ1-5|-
CASSPTLNQPQHF
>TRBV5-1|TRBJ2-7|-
CASSFPPEQYF
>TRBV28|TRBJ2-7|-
CASSNTYEQYF
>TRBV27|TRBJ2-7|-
CASRLGGPRGRYEQYF
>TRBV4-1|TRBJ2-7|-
CASSQEPTTTAAYYEQYF
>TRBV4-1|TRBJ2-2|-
CASSTFANTGELFF
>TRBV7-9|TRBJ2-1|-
CASSLRDISYNEQFF
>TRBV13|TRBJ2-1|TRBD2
CASSPRYASGPYNEQFF
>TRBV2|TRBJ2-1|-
CASRARLGLEQFF
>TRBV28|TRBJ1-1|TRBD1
CATTPQGSLVLSAFF
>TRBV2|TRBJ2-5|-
CASSPAGTSLKTQYF
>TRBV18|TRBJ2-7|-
CASSPRDNSYEQYF